The rows below give T cell receptor beta chains drawn from one sample of a study of blood T cell repertoires in COVID-19. The data were produced by immunoSEQ multiplex PCR, yet TCRdb's version contains in-frame clones alone and is incomplete. Of 130,000 or so clones in the sample, around 80% are singletons; the top ten hold 10% to 15%. The sample consisted of peripheral blood. The receptors shown here come from an older woman with acute or convalescent COVID-19. Each CDR3 is given with its conserved first and last residue. The order of the fields is V gene, J gene, CDR3 protein.

V gene: TRBV19
J gene: TRBJ2-5
CDR3 protein: CASSIATGASGAQETQYF

V gene: TRBV27
J gene: TRBJ1-6
CDR3 protein: CASSPRPGENSPLHF

V gene: TRBV6-5
J gene: TRBJ1-1
CDR3 protein: CASSYSVGGSTEAFF

V gene: TRBV2
J gene: TRBJ1-6
CDR3 protein: CASSAGTRGNSPLHF

V gene: TRBV7-2
J gene: TRBJ1-1
CDR3 protein: CASSSQYTEAFF

V gene: TRBV28
J gene: TRBJ2-3
CDR3 protein: CASSPPRGAGTDTQYF

V gene: TRBV5-1
J gene: TRBJ2-5
CDR3 protein: CASSFRTGKVGETQYF

V gene: TRBV27
J gene: TRBJ1-1
CDR3 protein: CASSRDSSSAAEAFF

V gene: TRBV2
J gene: TRBJ1-2
CDR3 protein: CAGGRDYGYTF

V gene: TRBV6-5
J gene: TRBJ1-1
CDR3 protein: CASRAGYTEAFF

V gene: TRBV7-9
J gene: TRBJ2-5
CDR3 protein: CASSLRGPLMEETQYF

V gene: TRBV21-1
J gene: TRBJ1-1
CDR3 protein: CASSIGRRTGPTEAFF

V gene: TRBV19
J gene: TRBJ1-5
CDR3 protein: CASAGTGDQPQHF

V gene: TRBV19
J gene: TRBJ2-5
CDR3 protein: CASSRQGARQETQYF

V gene: TRBV2
J gene: TRBJ1-6
CDR3 protein: CASVSGTGVWNSPLHF

V gene: TRBV3-1/TRBV3-2
J gene: TRBJ1-2
CDR3 protein: CASSQDLQGDGYTF

V gene: TRBV19
J gene: TRBJ1-2
CDR3 protein: CASSPRGQGYGYTF

V gene: TRBV19
J gene: TRBJ2-5
CDR3 protein: CASSIEGLGTRLETQYF

V gene: TRBV3-1/TRBV3-2
J gene: TRBJ1-6
CDR3 protein: CASSQAGGILHF

V gene: TRBV4-2
J gene: TRBJ2-1
CDR3 protein: CASSPAGPNEQFF

V gene: TRBV9
J gene: TRBJ1-5
CDR3 protein: CASSVDRDGRQPQHF

V gene: TRBV27
J gene: TRBJ1-2
CDR3 protein: CASSPFRTGGNYGYTF

V gene: TRBV3-1/TRBV3-2
J gene: TRBJ1-5
CDR3 protein: CASSQVNQPQHF

V gene: TRBV27
J gene: TRBJ1-2
CDR3 protein: CASSLRGWAGYTF

V gene: TRBV18
J gene: TRBJ1-2
CDR3 protein: CASSPSRTGVGGYTF

V gene: TRBV5-1
J gene: TRBJ1-6
CDR3 protein: CASSLGDTRPPSALHF

V gene: TRBV28
J gene: TRBJ1-4
CDR3 protein: CASSLSLARGNEKLFF

V gene: TRBV29-1
J gene: TRBJ1-5
CDR3 protein: CSVGQGYNQPQHF

V gene: TRBV3-1/TRBV3-2
J gene: TRBJ2-2
CDR3 protein: CASSGQTGVRTGELFF

V gene: TRBV5-6
J gene: TRBJ2-1
CDR3 protein: CASSITGSYNEQFF

V gene: TRBV5-8
J gene: TRBJ2-3
CDR3 protein: CASSLGTSLFRGGPADTQYF

V gene: TRBV9
J gene: TRBJ1-3
CDR3 protein: CASSPGVIGPGNTIYF

V gene: TRBV30
J gene: TRBJ1-2
CDR3 protein: CAWTGSYGYTF